Following are 29 T cell receptor beta chains from one sample sequenced in a study of CD8+ T cells in alopecia areata. Investigators isolated RNA and reverse transcribed it into cDNA to act as the sequencing template. The protocol was immunoSEQ multiplex PCR, while the TCRdb copy is restricted to in-frame clones and leaves out a portion. The table has 150,000 to 200,000 clones, roughly 60% seen once. Treatment described: oral pan-JAK inhibitor, 5-10 mg twice daily. The source was CD4+ T cells sorted from blood, collected at week 24, from a patient treated with tofacitinib. The origin of the receptors is a human donor with alopecia areata.

The J gene is TRBJ1-2, the V gene TRBV10-3, with D possibly being TRBD1 (6 bases). Germline V gene lookup returns CDR1 ENHRY and CDR2 SYGVKD. The CDR3 contains 11 residues. Trimming cost V 11 bases and J 6 bases, with 13 bases left between them. In nucleotides, the CDR3 is TGTGCCGCAAAACAGGGTGATGGCTACACCTTC. It is translated as CAAKQGDGYTF.

V is TRBV5-6 and J is TRBJ2-6; tentatively, D is TRBD1 (5 bases). Germline V gene sequence: CDR1 SGHDT, CDR2 YYEEEE. V was shortened by 2 bases and J by 1 base, with 10 bases between the two germline ends. This CDR3 spans 16 amino acids. CDR3 residues: CASSFPRQSGANVLTF. The CDR3 DNA reads as TGTGCCAGCAGCTTTCCTCGACAGTCTGGGGCCAACGTCCTGACTTTC.

In its sample, this clone was seen a few times. The chain employs TRBV10-3 and TRBJ1-2; maybe TRBD1 (5 bases). The CDR3 extends over 12 amino acids. Germline assignment: CDR1 ENHRY and CDR2 SYGVKD. V was trimmed by 4 bases and J by 4 bases, leaving 7 bases between them. CDR3 bases: TGTGCCATCAGTGTCGGGGGCTATGGCTACACCTTC. This translates into CAISVGGYGYTF.

A few counts support this clone. The rearrangement joins TRBV2 to TRBJ1-4; tentative D call: TRBD1 (6 bases). With 2 bases removed from V and 7 bases from J, the gap between germline ends came to 14 bases. The CDR3 extends over 15 amino acids. Germline assignment: CDR1 SNHLY and CDR2 FYNNEI. The CDR3 spells CASSETGSLREKLFF. CDR3 in DNA: TGTGCCAGCAGTGAAACAGGGAGCCTACGTGAAAAACTGTTTTTT. The variable domain in full, with the rest retrieved from reference TRBV2 and TRBJ1-4, is EPEVTQTPSHQVTQMGQEVILRCVPISNHLYFYWYRQILGQKVEFLVSFYNNEISEKSEIFDDQFSVERPDGSNFTLKIRSTKLEDSAMYFCASSETGSLREKLFFGSGTQLSVL.

This chain connects TRBV11-1 to TRBJ1-1; 10 bases match TRBD1. CDR3 length: 16 amino acids. Germline CDR1 SGHAT, CDR2 FQDESV (reference sequence). V lost 5 bases to trimming and J lost 3 bases; unmatched junction nucleotides: 9. CDR3 DNA: TGTGCCAGCAGCCTGGGACAGGGGAGGAAGGACACTGAAGCTTTCTTT. Translating gives CASSLGQGRKDTEAFF.

The V call is TRBV19, the J call TRBJ1-5; the match to TRBD1 covers 9 bases. In germline, CDR1 is LNHDA, CDR2 SQIVND (reference sequence). J lost 2 bases, V lost 2 bases, and 4 bases had no gene match. The CDR3 contains 16 residues. CDR3 nucleotide sequence: TGTGCCAGTAGTATAAGGACAGGGGTCGGCAATCAGCCCCAGCATTTT. Translated, it gives CASSIRTGVGNQPQHF.

Details on this clone: Other nucleotide sequences in the sample specify the same CDR3. The chain uses TRBV29-1 and TRBJ2-3, with a tentative D call TRBD1 (5 bases). CDR1 SQVTM and CDR2 ANQGSEA come from the germline V gene. The CDR3 is 13 amino acids. Trimming took 5 bases from V and 0 from J, leaving 9 bases between them. The CDR3 loop reads CSVKGRSTDTQYF. DNA of the CDR3: TGCAGCGTTAAGGGGCGAAGCACAGATACGCAGTATTTT.

The chain has TRBV9 and TRBJ2-7; D is perhaps TRBD1 (6 bases). Trimming left V 0 bases short and J 6 bases short, with 16 bases between. Per germline, CDR1 SGDLS and CDR2 YYNGEE. The CDR3 is 15 residues long. The DNA for the CDR3 is TGTGCCAGCAGCGTAGCGTGGCAGGGGCCCTTCGAGCAGTACTTC. Translated, it gives CASSVAWQGPFEQYF.

In its sample, this clone was seen a few times. This sequence joins TRBV18 and TRBJ2-3, with 8 bases aligning to TRBD2. The V and J ends lost 5 bases and 1 base, in that order; junction bases with no gene match: 5. The CDR3 length is 15 residues. The germline CDR1 and CDR2 sequences are KGHSH and LQKENI. CDR3 coding DNA: TGTGCCAGCTCAGGGGGAGCGGGAGGCACAGATACGCAGTATTTT. Amino acid sequence: CASSGGAGGTDTQYF.

The sample holds one count of this clone. The gene calls are TRBV30 and TRBJ1-1; D not certain. Germline V lookup: CDR1 GTSNPN, CDR2 SVGIG (reference sequence). V was clipped by 0 bases and J by 6 bases, with 11 bases between them. CDR3 length equals 13 residues. DNA of the CDR3: TGTGCCTGGAGTGTGCGTCTCGGGGCTGAAGCTTTCTTT. This codes for CAWSVRLGAEAFF.

This chain joins TRBV7-2 and TRBJ2-6, with unresolved D. V was trimmed by 2 bases and J by 2 bases, leaving 1 base between them. CDR1 and CDR2 (germline): SGHTA, FQGNSA. The CDR3 runs 13 residues. CDR3 in amino acids: CASSLPGANVLTF. In nucleotides, the CDR3 is TGTGCCAGCAGCTTACCTGGGGCCAACGTCCTGACTTTC.

V gene TRBV7-2 combines with J gene TRBJ2-5; 10 nucleotides line up with TRBD2. The CDR3 covers 15 residues. Germline V gene sequence: CDR1 SGHTA, CDR2 FQGNSA. V lost 1 base, J lost 5 bases, and 4 bases stayed unmatched. The CDR3 DNA sequence: TGTGCCAGCAGCTTAGTTAGCGGGGGGTCGGAGACCCAGTACTTC. Its protein product is CASSLVSGGSETQYF. The variable domain in full, with the rest retrieved from reference TRBV7-2 and TRBJ2-5, is GAGVSQSPSNKVTEKGKDVELRCDPISGHTALYWYRQSLGQGLEFLIYFQGNSAPDKSGLPSDRFSAERTGGSVSTLTIQRTQQEDSAVYLCASSLVSGGSETQYFGPGTRLLVL.

The gene calls are TRBV25-1 and TRBJ1-6, with D unresolved. The germline CDR1 and CDR2 sequences are MGHDK and SYGVNS. The CDR3 is made up of 13 amino acids. V lost 2 bases, J lost 8 bases, and 7 bases lay in between. CDR3 coding DNA: TGTGCCAGCAGTGAAGTGGCTCATTCACCCCTCCACTTT. Its translation is CASSEVAHSPLHF.

The CDR3 spells CSGHQGRETQYF. As DNA, the CDR3 is TGCAGCGGACATCAGGGGAGGGAGACCCAGTACTTC. This sequence joins TRBV29-1 and TRBJ2-5; tentatively, D is TRBD1 or TRBD2 (6 bases each). Germline V gives CDR1 SQVTM, CDR2 ANQGSEA. CDR3 length: 12 amino acids. Trimming pared 7 bases from V and 5 bases from J, leaving 14 bases between.

Notes on this clone: Other DNA sequences of this sample code for an identical CDR3. V and J are TRBV30 and TRBJ1-5; 8 bases align to TRBD1. The germline V gene has CDR1 GTSNPN and CDR2 SVGIG (reference sequence). The CDR3 sequence is 15 residues long. Trimming at V came to 1 base and at J to 2 bases, leaving 4 bases not matched to a gene. The CDR3 DNA reads TGTGCCTGGAGTGCACAGGGGGTCGGCAATCAGCCCCAGCATTTT. Protein sequence: CAWSAQGVGNQPQHF.

The chain links TRBV29-1 to TRBJ1-1, with a possible D match to TRBD1 (6 bases). The CDR3 is 12 residues long. Between the trimmed V and J ends, which lost 5 bases and 6 bases, there was a span of 13 bases. In germline, CDR1 is SQVTM, CDR2 ANQGSEA. In nucleotides, the CDR3 is TGCAGCGTTAACAGGGACGGGTCTGAAGCTTTCTTT. Amino acid sequence: CSVNRDGSEAFF.

This clone was detected only a few times. This sequence joins TRBV2 and TRBJ2-5, with a weak D call TRBD2 (6 bases). Germline values: CDR1 SNHLY, CDR2 FYNNEI. V was cut by 11 bases and J by 10 bases, with 14 bases left in between. This CDR3 comprises 10 residues. The CDR3 sequence is CASLGGDQYF. For the CDR3, the DNA is TGTGCCTCCCTGGGCGGGGACCAGTACTTC.

This clone was counted between two and nine times. The chain links TRBV10-3 to TRBJ2-5, with D perhaps assigned TRBD1 or TRBD2 (6 bases each). This CDR3 region has 13 residues. Trimming cost V 6 bases and J 3 bases, with 11 bases left between them. Looked up from germline, CDR1 is ENHRY and CDR2 is SYGVKD. CDR3 region: CAISPGAEETQYF. CDR3 DNA: TGTGCCATCAGCCCGGGGGCGGAAGAGACCCAGTACTTC.

The chain carries TRBV29-1 and TRBJ1-1; weak D call: TRBD1 (5 bases). Germline CDR1 is SQVTM and CDR2 is ANQGSEA. The V gene lost 4 bases and the J gene lost 1 base, with 7 bases spanning the gap. The CDR3 is 12 residues long. The CDR3 region is CSVVTENTEAFF. The CDR3 DNA follows: TGCAGCGTTGTGACAGAGAACACTGAAGCTTTCTTT.

This chain links TRBV9 with TRBJ1-6; D is uncertain. Germline CDR1 SGDLS, CDR2 YYNGEE. This CDR3 contains 15 residues. V lost 1 base and J 8 bases, leaving 13 bases between the germline ends. The CDR3 DNA sequence: TGTGCCAGCAGCGTAACACCGGGCTCGGATTCACCCCTCCACTTT. As protein: CASSVTPGSDSPLHF.

The chain carries TRBV30 and TRBJ1-1; 8 bases are a match to TRBD1. CDR3 size: 13 residues. The V gene end was trimmed by 8 bases and the J gene end by 4 bases; junction bases not matched to a gene: 9. The germline V gene encodes CDR1 GTSNPN and CDR2 SVGIG (reference sequence). The CDR3 nucleotides read TGTGCCCGGTCAGACAGGGGAGTCACTGAAGCTTTCTTT. It is translated as CARSDRGVTEAFF.

V is TRBV30 and J is TRBJ2-2; the D is unclear. Germline V lookup: CDR1 GTSNPN, CDR2 SVGIG (reference sequence). This CDR3 region has 14 residues. V was shortened by 0 bases and J by 7 bases, with 12 bases between the two germline ends. The CDR3 protein is CAWSVSRFGGELFF. The CDR3 nucleotides are TGTGCCTGGAGTGTGTCCAGATTTGGCGGGGAGCTGTTTTTT.

The chain carries TRBV4-1 and TRBJ2-7; no clear D. This CDR3 contains 14 residues. The V gene's germline CDR1 is MGHRA and CDR2 YSYEKL. Trimming left V 1 base short and J 0 bases short, with 7 bases between. In nucleotides, the CDR3 is TGCGCCAGCAGCCAAGTCTCCAGCTCCTACGAGCAGTACTTC. It specifies CASSQVSSSYEQYF.

The chain combines TRBV29-1 with TRBJ2-2; a weak D match, TRBD1 (7 bases). This CDR3 comprises 15 residues. The ends were cut back, 4 bases at V and 7 bases at J, with 19 bases in the middle. CDR1 and CDR2 from the germline V gene are SQVTM and ANQGSEA. CDR3 coding DNA: TGCAGCGTTGGCGGGACAGAGACCACGGTCGGGGAGCTGTTTTTT. This codes for CSVGGTETTVGELFF.

The rearrangement joins TRBV30 to TRBJ2-7; D possibly corresponds to TRBD1 (5 bases). The CDR3 consists of 12 residues. CDR1 is GTSNPN and CDR2 is SVGIG in the germline V gene (reference sequence). V was clipped by 8 bases and J by 2 bases, with 13 bases between them. Written as DNA, the CDR3 is TGTGCCCTGGGGCAGGGAACCTACGAGCAGTACTTC. Residues: CALGQGTYEQYF.

V usage is TRBV7-2 and J usage is TRBJ2-7; tentative D call: TRBD2 (6 bases). This CDR3 has 15 residues. V was shortened by 3 bases and J by 4 bases, with 16 bases between the two germline ends. From germline, CDR1 is SGHTA and CDR2 FQGNSA. The CDR3: CASSLSLTRRYEQYF. The CDR3 nucleotides are TGTGCCAGCAGCTTGTCCCTGACTAGACGATACGAGCAGTACTTC.

This clone was recorded at least ten times. V is TRBV5-1 and J is TRBJ2-3; TRBD2 might be the D (6 bases). V was shortened by 0 bases and J by 0 bases, with 17 bases between the two germline ends. The CDR3 covers 18 residues. Germline CDR1 is SGHRS and CDR2 is YFSETQ. CDR3 loop: CASSLGSGRGRSTDTQYF. Here the CDR3 DNA reads TGCGCCAGCAGCTTGGGGAGTGGACGGGGGAGAAGCACAGATACGCAGTATTTT.

The chain carries TRBV27 and TRBJ1-2; possible D gene TRBD1, 6 bases. This CDR3 has 17 residues. Trimming cost V 2 bases and J 4 bases, with 20 bases left between them. Germline CDR1 MNHEY, CDR2 SMNVEV (reference sequence). CDR3 in amino acids: CASSLGSGAGRGYGYTF. Written as DNA, the CDR3 is TGTGCCAGCAGTTTAGGATCAGGGGCAGGGCGAGGCTATGGCTACACCTTC.

The chain uses TRBV2 and TRBJ1-6; D not certain. CDR3 length equals 13 residues. The V end was cut by 1 base, the J end by 9 bases, with 7 bases between. CDR1 is SNHLY, CDR2 FYNNEI, per germline. The CDR3, as DNA: TGTGCCAGCAGTGAAGTTCCTCGTTCACCCCTCCACTTT. Residues: CASSEVPRSPLHF.